Listed below are T cell receptor beta chains from one sample, sequenced in a study of cytotoxic CD8 clonotypes in ibrutinib-treated CLL. TCRdb's copy holds only in-frame clones and misses some; the assay was immunoSEQ multiplex PCR. The sample has approximately 33,000 clones, about 70% seen once. The sequencing used PBMCs, collected before ibrutinib treatment. These receptors were taken from a human donor with chronic lymphocytic leukemia. CDR3s include the opening cysteine and the closing phenylalanine or tryptophan. A D gene is named only where the DNA matches it firmly. The size field is filled for only some rows; it gives once, few, many or a size class.

cdr3_nt: TGTGCCAGTGAGGGACAGGGGCTACAGCCCCAGCATTTT
cdr3_aa: CASEGQGLQPQHF
clone_size: large
v_call: TRBV28
d_call: TRBD1
j_call: TRBJ1-5

cdr3_nt: TGTGCCAGCAGTGCGGGACATAACTATGGCTACACCTTC
cdr3_aa: CASSAGHNYGYTF
clone_size: -
v_call: TRBV25-1
d_call: -
j_call: TRBJ1-2

cdr3_nt: TGCGCCAGCAGCCAAGGTATCGCGGTAGCGGGAGTAAATGAGCAGTTCTTC
cdr3_aa: CASSQGIAVAGVNEQFF
clone_size: few
v_call: TRBV4-3
d_call: TRBD2
j_call: TRBJ2-1

cdr3_nt: TGTGCCAGCAGCTTAGCGGGAGGGAGCTCCTACGAGCAGTACTTC
cdr3_aa: CASSLAGGSSYEQYF
clone_size: -
v_call: TRBV7-9
d_call: TRBD2
j_call: TRBJ2-7

cdr3_nt: TGCGCCAGCAGCCGGGGACAGAATCAAGAGACCCAGTACTTC
cdr3_aa: CASSRGQNQETQYF
clone_size: -
v_call: TRBV5-1
d_call: TRBD1
j_call: TRBJ2-5

cdr3_nt: TGCGCCAGCAGTGAGGCTGAGGCTGTACAAGCCAAAAACATTCAGTACTTC
cdr3_aa: CASSEAEAVQAKNIQYF
clone_size: -
v_call: TRBV10-1
d_call: -
j_call: TRBJ2-4

cdr3_nt: TGTGCCAGCAGCGTAGATCCTAGCACAGATACGCAGTATTTT
cdr3_aa: CASSVDPSTDTQYF
clone_size: -
v_call: TRBV9
d_call: -
j_call: TRBJ2-3

cdr3_nt: TGTGCCAGCAGCGGAAGCGGTTCCTACGAGCAGTACTTC
cdr3_aa: CASSGSGSYEQYF
clone_size: -
v_call: TRBV9
d_call: -
j_call: TRBJ2-7

cdr3_nt: TGTGCCAGCACTACGGGACAGCCGTCTGGCTACACCTTC
cdr3_aa: CASTTGQPSGYTF
clone_size: -
v_call: TRBV9
d_call: TRBD1
j_call: TRBJ1-2

cdr3_nt: TGTGCCAGCCCCGAGCCGCGGACGGTGACCAATGAAAAACTGTTTTTT
cdr3_aa: CASPEPRTVTNEKLFF
clone_size: -
v_call: TRBV6-4
d_call: -
j_call: TRBJ1-4

cdr3_nt: TGTGCCATCAGAGGACAGGGATTTGAGGCTAACTATGGCTACACCTTC
cdr3_aa: CAIRGQGFEANYGYTF
clone_size: many
v_call: TRBV10-3
d_call: TRBD1
j_call: TRBJ1-2

cdr3_nt: TGCGCCAGCAGTGAGTCGGGGAGGCCCAGCTGTGGCTACACCTTC
cdr3_aa: CASSESGRPSCGYTF
clone_size: few
v_call: TRBV10-1
d_call: -
j_call: TRBJ1-2

cdr3_nt: TGCGCCAGCAGTGAGCGGTCGGGACAGGGGGCGAGTGGGGCCAACGTCCTGACTTTC
cdr3_aa: CASSERSGQGASGANVLTF
clone_size: -
v_call: TRBV10-2
d_call: TRBD1
j_call: TRBJ2-6

cdr3_nt: TGTGCCAGCAGCCGGGAATCGGGGACCTACGAGCAGTACTTC
cdr3_aa: CASSRESGTYEQYF
clone_size: -
v_call: TRBV7-3
d_call: -
j_call: TRBJ2-7

cdr3_nt: TGTGCCATTACCGCGGGCAGGGGTAGGTCACCCCTCCACTTT
cdr3_aa: CAITAGRGRSPLHF
clone_size: few
v_call: TRBV21-1
d_call: -
j_call: TRBJ1-6

cdr3_nt: TGTGCCAGCCGGGACAGGGTTTACACCATATATTTT
cdr3_aa: CASRDRVYTIYF
clone_size: -
v_call: TRBV19
d_call: TRBD1
j_call: TRBJ1-3

cdr3_nt: TGTGCCAGCAGCCCCGAGACAGCTTACAATGAGCAGTTCTTC
cdr3_aa: CASSPETAYNEQFF
clone_size: once
v_call: TRBV9
d_call: -
j_call: TRBJ2-1

cdr3_nt: TGTGCCAGCAGCGTCCCGGGATTAAGCACAGATACGCAGTATTTT
cdr3_aa: CASSVPGLSTDTQYF
clone_size: -
v_call: TRBV9
d_call: -
j_call: TRBJ2-3

cdr3_nt: TGTGCCAGCACCATGATGACACAAAGTCAAGGCTACACCTTC
cdr3_aa: CASTMMTQSQGYTF
clone_size: -
v_call: TRBV5-5
d_call: -
j_call: TRBJ1-2

cdr3_nt: TGTGCCAGCAGTCGACAGGTAGAGTCTGGAAACACCATATATTTT
cdr3_aa: CASSRQVESGNTIYF
clone_size: -
v_call: TRBV28
d_call: -
j_call: TRBJ1-3

cdr3_nt: TGTGCCAGCTCACCCAGGGGCACAGATACGCAGTATTTT
cdr3_aa: CASSPRGTDTQYF
clone_size: -
v_call: TRBV18
d_call: -
j_call: TRBJ2-3

cdr3_nt: TGTGCCAGCACCGCCTCCACCCTGGGGAATTCACCCCTCCACTTT
cdr3_aa: CASTASTLGNSPLHF
clone_size: -
v_call: TRBV9
d_call: -
j_call: TRBJ1-6

cdr3_nt: TGTGCCAGCAGAGTCACAGGCGACACCTTCACAGATACGCAGTATTTT
cdr3_aa: CASRVTGDTFTDTQYF
clone_size: -
v_call: TRBV2
d_call: -
j_call: TRBJ2-3

cdr3_nt: TGTGCCAGCACCGACAGGGGACCCTACGAGCAGTACTTC
cdr3_aa: CASTDRGPYEQYF
clone_size: once
v_call: TRBV28
d_call: TRBD1
j_call: TRBJ2-7

cdr3_nt: TGTGCTACCACAACCCAGGGAGGTAACTATGGCTACACCTTC
cdr3_aa: CATTTQGGNYGYTF
clone_size: -
v_call: TRBV6-1
d_call: -
j_call: TRBJ1-2

cdr3_nt: TGCGCCAGCAGATGGGTTCCTAATGAAAAACTGTTTTTT
cdr3_aa: CASRWVPNEKLFF
clone_size: -
v_call: TRBV5-1
d_call: -
j_call: TRBJ1-4

cdr3_nt: TGTGCCAGTAGTATTTCGCCATCCACTGAAGCTTTCTTT
cdr3_aa: CASSISPSTEAFF
clone_size: -
v_call: TRBV19
d_call: -
j_call: TRBJ1-1

cdr3_nt: TGTGCCACCAGCGGAGGCGGGGGACACCCGAGGGGCGGTGCGGAGACCCAGTACTTC
cdr3_aa: CATSGGGGHPRGGAETQYF
clone_size: -
v_call: TRBV15
d_call: -
j_call: TRBJ2-5

cdr3_nt: TGCGCCAGCAGCTTGGACAGGGGAGAGACCCAGTACTTC
cdr3_aa: CASSLDRGETQYF
clone_size: -
v_call: TRBV5-1
d_call: TRBD1
j_call: TRBJ2-5

cdr3_nt: TGTGCCTGGGGGCGCCCCGGAGATATGAACACTGAAGCTTTCTTT
cdr3_aa: CAWGRPGDMNTEAFF
clone_size: -
v_call: TRBV30
d_call: -
j_call: TRBJ1-1

cdr3_nt: TGTGCCAGCCGTCGGGGTAACCAGGACGAGCAGTACTTC
cdr3_aa: CASRRGNQDEQYF
clone_size: -
v_call: TRBV25-1
d_call: -
j_call: TRBJ2-7

cdr3_nt: TGTGCCAGCAGCGCTAGAGGACAGGGGGCCGAGCAGTACTTC
cdr3_aa: CASSARGQGAEQYF
clone_size: once
v_call: TRBV6-1
d_call: TRBD1
j_call: TRBJ2-7

cdr3_nt: TGCGCCAGCAGCTTCGGGACTAACTACGAGCAGTACTTC
cdr3_aa: CASSFGTNYEQYF
clone_size: -
v_call: TRBV5-1
d_call: TRBD2
j_call: TRBJ2-7

cdr3_nt: TGCGCCAGCAGCCAAGTCCCGGGACAGGGTGGTTCTACTGAAGCTTTCTTT
cdr3_aa: CASSQVPGQGGSTEAFF
clone_size: -
v_call: TRBV4-1
d_call: TRBD1
j_call: TRBJ1-1

cdr3_nt: TGTGCCTGTTCCGGGACACTCTACGAGCAGTACTTC
cdr3_aa: CACSGTLYEQYF
clone_size: -
v_call: TRBV30
d_call: -
j_call: TRBJ2-7

cdr3_nt: TGTGCCAGTAGTACAGGACTGTCCTACGAGCAGTACTTC
cdr3_aa: CASSTGLSYEQYF
clone_size: -
v_call: TRBV19
d_call: -
j_call: TRBJ2-7

cdr3_nt: TGCGCCAGCAGCTTCAGCGCCCTCCCCCGCGTTGAAGCTTTCTTT
cdr3_aa: CASSFSALPRVEAFF
clone_size: -
v_call: TRBV5-1
d_call: -
j_call: TRBJ1-1

cdr3_nt: TGTGCCTGGAGTGGCACAGGGATGGGGGAGCAGTTCTTC
cdr3_aa: CAWSGTGMGEQFF
clone_size: once
v_call: TRBV30
d_call: -
j_call: TRBJ2-1

cdr3_nt: TGTGCCTGGAGTACCCAGAACTATGGCTACACCTTC
cdr3_aa: CAWSTQNYGYTF
clone_size: -
v_call: TRBV30
d_call: -
j_call: TRBJ1-2

cdr3_nt: TGTGCCAGCAGCGCATCCTGGGGACAGGGGTCTAGCGGGAGATACAATGAGCAGTTCTTC
cdr3_aa: CASSASWGQGSSGRYNEQFF
clone_size: -
v_call: TRBV9
d_call: -
j_call: TRBJ2-1